The present T cell receptor (beta chain) was sequenced within a study of T cell clones after liver transplantation. Across the study: Apart from a few HCV-positive recipients, transplants were for non-autoimmune, non-viral reasons.

This clone occurred once. Clones were read by immunoSEQ multiplex PCR, and TCRdb kept only the in-frame ones, dropping some. The sample has 60,000 or so clones; 71% are singletons. The CDR3 runs 12 residues. The V end lost 5 bases, the J end lost 2 bases, and 7 bases lay between the germline ends. Germline V gives CDR1 SGHAT, CDR2 FQNNGV. This clonotype originated in a human donor who received a liver transplant. The input for sequencing was CD4+ T cells from blood, taken before liver transplant. The genes are TRBV11-2 and TRBJ2-7; no clear D gene. The CDR3 loop is CASSRTPYEQYF. The CDR3 nucleotides read TGTGCCAGCAGCCGAACACCCTACGAGCAGTACTTC.